This T cell receptor beta chain emerged from a study of T cells in Graves' hyperthyroidism and ophthalmopathy. Study findings and constraints: Most thyroid clonotypes that were expanded above 0.001 also turned up in blood. Ophthalmopathy was told apart from stable hyperthyroidism by a 13 V-J model.

Notes on this clonotype: Its target is unknown.

RNA transcripts served as the template for amplifying TCR beta CDR3 regions. With the HTBI primer set, the TCR CDR3 went through a first round of RT-PCR. One entry per CDR3 protein, called by TCRdb with MiXCR from the multiplex PCR reads. In the table there are hundreds of thousands of distinct CDR3 sequences, about 45% of which are singletons. Patients were excluded because of uncontrolled infection, other autoimmune disease, pregnancy or lactation. Used for diagnoses were clinical symptoms, serum thyroxine and TRAb, thyroid ultrasound and orbital computed tomography. J gave up 7 bases and V 10 bases, and 11 bases lay outside the gene matches. CDR3 length: 13 residues. Germline loops: CDR1 SEHNR, CDR2 FQNEAQ (reference sequence).

V gene TRBV7-9 combines with J gene TRBJ1-2; 8 nucleotides agree with TRBD1. The sequence derives from an adult man with Graves' disease, either hyperthyroidism or ophthalmopathy (not recorded which). The sequenced sample was peripheral blood or thyroid tissue (not recorded which). The CDR3 DNA follows: TGTGCCACTTCACCGGGACAGGCCCCTGGCTACACCTTC. The encoded protein is CATSPGQAPGYTF.